This TCR beta chain was documented in a study of cytomegalovirus exposure and HLA in healthy donors. Overall study results and limits: Rarity marked most TCR sequences, yet some public TCRs occurred in many donors. Some TCR beta chains (164 of them) were listed as cytomegalovirus-associated. Later analysis found that TCR beta chains associated with HLA were more clonally expanded than other, equally common chains. Reported results showed that the classifier diagnosed cytomegalovirus status with high specificity and sensitivity.

PCR primers comprised 60 Vbeta and 13 Jbeta primers. Sequenced by immunoSEQ multiplex PCR; TCRdb stores in-frame clones only, minus some. The sample has 140,000 to 150,000 clones, 79% seen once; the top ten hold 6.5% to 8%. With 5 bases removed from V and 1 base from J, the gap between germline ends came to 13 bases. The CDR3 spans 14 residues. Germline assignment: CDR1 SGHRS and CDR2 YFSETQ. Concerning this clone: Its cognate antigen is unknown.

The V call is TRBV5-1, the J call TRBJ2-7, with a tentative D call TRBD1 (5 bases). The sample comprised PBMCs. This TCR was recovered from a woman aged 40 to 49 in good health and CMV-seropositive. The CDR3 loop reads CASSVQGLSYEQYF. The DNA of the CDR3 is TGCGCCAGCAGTGTCCAGGGTCTGTCCTACGAGCAGTACTTC.